The 3 T cell receptor beta chains below come from one sample, sequenced in a study of beta chain features in type 1 diabetes. Since all of the isolated RNA was reverse transcribed, expressed TCRB transcripts were what got sequenced. Assay used: immunoSEQ multiplex PCR; TCRdb lists only in-frame clones, some missing. Of 300,000 to 400,000 clones detected, roughly 9.6% appear once; the ten largest clones hold over 0.015%. The sequenced material came from naive CD4+ T cells from blood. All receptors derive from a woman in her thirties in good health.

This clone showed up just a few times. This chain joins TRBV19 and TRBJ2-7, with a possible D match to TRBD1 (6 bases). The CDR3 is 13 residues long. Germline lookup yields CDR1 LNHDA and CDR2 SQIVND (reference sequence). V dropped 10 bases and J dropped 1 base, with 14 bases sitting between them. The CDR3 coding sequence is TGTGCCACTGCGCGGACAGATTCCTACGAGCAGTACTTC. Translated, it gives CATARTDSYEQYF.

The V and J genes are TRBV29-1 and TRBJ1-4, with 8 positions matching TRBD1. Germline V lookup: CDR1 SQVTM, CDR2 ANQGSEA. Trimming removed 4 bases from V and 9 bases from J; junction bases left unmatched: 4. This CDR3 region has 12 residues. The CDR3 here is CSVGDRGQKLFF. In DNA form, the CDR3 reads TGCAGCGTTGGTGACAGGGGCCAAAAACTGTTTTTT.

This clone was observed a few times. The chain links TRBV18 to TRBJ2-3, with 8 bases matching TRBD2. With V trimmed by 3 bases and J by 0 bases, 5 bases remained unmatched. Germline CDR1 KGHSH, CDR2 LQKENI. CDR3 size: 16 residues. This chain's CDR3 is CASSPRSSGSTDTQYF. In DNA form, the CDR3 reads TGTGCCAGCTCACCTAGATCTAGCGGGAGCACAGATACGCAGTATTTT.